A selection of T cell receptor beta chains follows, all from one sample in a study of a mutant IDH1 vaccine in newly diagnosed glioma. No antigens are known for them. Measured with immunoSEQ multiplex PCR; TCRdb has only the in-frame clones, and not every one. The sample has some 38,000 clones, about 81% seen once. The input for sequencing was PBMCs, taken from a glioma patient whose treatment included an IDH1 peptide vaccine. These receptors were taken from a man aged 35 to 55 with glioma. The CDR3 runs from the conserved cysteine through the conserved F or W. The D gene is left open where the match is weak. The listing skips clone size in some rows; elsewhere it reads once, few, many or a size class.

v_gene	j_gene	d_gene	abundance	CDR3nt	CDR3aa
TRBV12-5	TRBJ1-1	-	few	TGTGCTAGTGGTTTGGGAGGGCTGGACACTGAAGCTTTCTTT	CASGLGGLDTEAFF
TRBV29-1	TRBJ2-1	-	-	TGCAGCGTTGAGGGGGATAGCTCCTACAATGAGCAGTTCTTC	CSVEGDSSYNEQFF
TRBV11-2	TRBJ2-3	-	-	TGTGCCAGCAACTCGGGTGGGGATACGCAGTATTTT	CASNSGGDTQYF
TRBV18	TRBJ1-1	-	-	TGTGCCAGCTCACCCGGCCAGGCCCGCACTGAAGCTTTCTTT	CASSPGQARTEAFF
TRBV19	TRBJ1-5	-	-	TGTGCCAGTAGTATAGATCGTACAGGGTTTGATCAGCCCCAGCATTTT	CASSIDRTGFDQPQHF
TRBV5-5	TRBJ1-3	TRBD1	-	TGTGCCAGCAGCTTGGCGAGACAGGGCTCTGGAAACACCATATATTTT	CASSLARQGSGNTIYF
TRBV20-1	TRBJ1-1	-	few	TGCAGTGCTAGCCTCCCGGCCGAAGCTTTCTTT	CSASLPAEAFF
TRBV6-6	TRBJ1-2	-	-	TGTGCCAGCAGTTCGCCTAACTATGGCTACACCTTC	CASSSPNYGYTF
TRBV12-5	TRBJ2-2	TRBD1	few	TGTGCTAGTGGTTTACAGGGGTCCGGGGAGCTGTTTTTT	CASGLQGSGELFF
TRBV11-2	TRBJ2-6	TRBD2	-	TGTGCCAGCAACCCCTCTAGCGGGCTAACTGGGGGGGCCAACGTCCTGACTTTC	CASNPSSGLTGGANVLTF
TRBV19	TRBJ2-2	-	once	TGTGCCAGTAGTATCGGGTGGACCGGGGAGCTGTTTTTT	CASSIGWTGELFF
TRBV18	TRBJ1-1	-	medium-sized	TGTGCCAGCTCACCCAGCGGACAGTTTTCGAACACTGAAGCTTTCTTT	CASSPSGQFSNTEAFF
TRBV5-1	TRBJ2-2	TRBD1	-	TGCGCCAGCAGCCCGACAGGGGGCTACACCGGGGAGCTGTTTTTT	CASSPTGGYTGELFF
TRBV19	TRBJ2-2	-	-	TGTGCCAGTAGTATAGCCGGGAGAGGGTCCGGGGAGCTGTTTTTT	CASSIAGRGSGELFF
TRBV5-1	TRBJ1-3	TRBD1	-	TGCGCCAGCAGCTTCGGGGACAGAGTCCTCTCTGGAAACACCATATATTTT	CASSFGDRVLSGNTIYF